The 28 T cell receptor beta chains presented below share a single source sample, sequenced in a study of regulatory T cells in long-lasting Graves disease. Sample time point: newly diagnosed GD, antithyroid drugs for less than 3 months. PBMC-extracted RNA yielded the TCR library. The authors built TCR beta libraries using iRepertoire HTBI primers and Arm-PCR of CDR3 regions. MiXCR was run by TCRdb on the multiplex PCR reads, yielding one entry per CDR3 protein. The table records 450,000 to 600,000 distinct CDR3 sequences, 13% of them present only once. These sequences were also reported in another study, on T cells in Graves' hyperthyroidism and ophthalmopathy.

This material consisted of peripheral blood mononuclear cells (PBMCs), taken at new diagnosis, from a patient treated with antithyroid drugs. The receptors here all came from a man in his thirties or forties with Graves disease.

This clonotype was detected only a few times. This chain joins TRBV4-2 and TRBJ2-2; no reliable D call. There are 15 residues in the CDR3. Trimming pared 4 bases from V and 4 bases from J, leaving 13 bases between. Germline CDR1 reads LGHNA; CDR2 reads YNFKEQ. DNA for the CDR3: TGTGCCAGCAGCCCGCAACTCGCGAGCACCGGGGAGCTGTTTTTT. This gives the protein CASSPQLASTGELFF.

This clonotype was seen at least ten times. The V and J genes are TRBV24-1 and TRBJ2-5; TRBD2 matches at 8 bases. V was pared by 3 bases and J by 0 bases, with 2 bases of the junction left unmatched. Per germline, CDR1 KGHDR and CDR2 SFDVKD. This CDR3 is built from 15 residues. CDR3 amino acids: CATSDATSDQETQYF. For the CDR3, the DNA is TGTGCCACCAGTGATGCGACTAGCGACCAAGAGACCCAGTACTTC.

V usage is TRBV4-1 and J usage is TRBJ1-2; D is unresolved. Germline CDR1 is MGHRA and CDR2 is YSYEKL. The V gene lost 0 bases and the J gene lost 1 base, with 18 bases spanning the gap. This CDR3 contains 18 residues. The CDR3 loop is CASSQDTRWYLNNYGYTF. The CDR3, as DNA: TGCGCCAGCAGCCAAGATACTAGATGGTACCTCAATAACTATGGCTACACCTTC.

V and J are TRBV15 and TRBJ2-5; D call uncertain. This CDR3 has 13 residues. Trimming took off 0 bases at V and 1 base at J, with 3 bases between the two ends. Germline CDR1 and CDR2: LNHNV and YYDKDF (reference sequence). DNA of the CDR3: TGTGCCACCAGCAGAGATTCCCAAGAGACCCAGTACTTC. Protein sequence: CATSRDSQETQYF.

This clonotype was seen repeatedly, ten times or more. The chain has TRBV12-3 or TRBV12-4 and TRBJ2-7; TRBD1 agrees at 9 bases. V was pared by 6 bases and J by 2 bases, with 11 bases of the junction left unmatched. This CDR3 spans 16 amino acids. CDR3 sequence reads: CASSPLGQGRTYEQYF. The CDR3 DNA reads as TGTGCCAGCAGCCCGTTAGGACAGGGGAGGACCTACGAGCAGTACTTC.

The CDR3 protein is CASSLRTAPNTEAFF. The CDR3 DNA follows: TGTGCCAGCAGTTTAAGGACGGCCCCGAACACTGAAGCTTTCTTT. The J gene is TRBJ1-1, the V gene TRBV27; D uncertain. V lost 2 bases and J 1 base, leaving 11 bases between the germline ends. The CDR3 runs 15 residues. Looked up from germline, CDR1 is MNHEY and CDR2 is SMNVEV (reference sequence).

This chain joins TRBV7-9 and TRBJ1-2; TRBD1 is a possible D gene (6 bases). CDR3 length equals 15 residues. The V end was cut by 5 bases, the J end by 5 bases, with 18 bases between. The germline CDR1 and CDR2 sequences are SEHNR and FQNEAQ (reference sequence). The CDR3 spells CASSPQGTQGYGYTF. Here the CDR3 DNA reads TGTGCCAGCAGCCCGCAGGGGACCCAGGGATATGGCTACACCTTC.

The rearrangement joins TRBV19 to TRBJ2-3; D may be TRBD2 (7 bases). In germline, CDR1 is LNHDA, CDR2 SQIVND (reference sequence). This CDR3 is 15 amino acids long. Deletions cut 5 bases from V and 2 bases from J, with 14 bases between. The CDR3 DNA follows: TGTGCCAGTAGTGGGGGGGCCTCGAACACAGATACGCAGTATTTT. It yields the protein CASSGGASNTDTQYF.

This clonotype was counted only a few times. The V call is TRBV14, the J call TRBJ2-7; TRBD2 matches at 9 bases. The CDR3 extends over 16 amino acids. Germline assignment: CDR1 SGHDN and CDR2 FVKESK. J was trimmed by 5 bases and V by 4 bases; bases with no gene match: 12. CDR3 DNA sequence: TGTGCCAGCAGCCCCCTTCCGGGGACTAGCACCCACGAGCAGTACTTC. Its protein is CASSPLPGTSTHEQYF.

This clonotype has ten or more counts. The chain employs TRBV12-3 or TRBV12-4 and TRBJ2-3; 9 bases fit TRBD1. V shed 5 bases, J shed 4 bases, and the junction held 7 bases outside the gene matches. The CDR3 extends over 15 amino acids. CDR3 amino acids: CASSQMTGGADTQYF. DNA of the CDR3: TGTGCCAGCAGTCAAATGACAGGGGGGGCAGATACGCAGTATTTT.

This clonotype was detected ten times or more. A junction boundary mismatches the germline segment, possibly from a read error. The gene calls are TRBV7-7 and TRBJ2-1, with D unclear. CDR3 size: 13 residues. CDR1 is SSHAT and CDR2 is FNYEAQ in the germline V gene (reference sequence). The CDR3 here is CASSPGLLNEQFF. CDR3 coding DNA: TGTGCTAGCAGCCCCGGCCTACTAAATGAGCAGTTCTTC.

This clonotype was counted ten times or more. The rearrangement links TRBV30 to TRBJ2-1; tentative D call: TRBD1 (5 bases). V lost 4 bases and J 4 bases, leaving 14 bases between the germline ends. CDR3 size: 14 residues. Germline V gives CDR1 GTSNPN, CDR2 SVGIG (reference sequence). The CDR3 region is CAWIRQGLYNEQFF. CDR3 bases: TGTGCCTGGATTCGTCAGGGTCTATACAATGAGCAGTTCTTC.

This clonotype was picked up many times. The CDR3 sequence: CASRPWAGAGADTQYF. CDR3 nucleotides: TGTGCCAGCAGGCCTTGGGCGGGGGCAGGGGCAGATACGCAGTATTTT. J is TRBJ2-3 and V is TRBV12-3 or TRBV12-4; possibly TRBD2 for D (7 bases). Trimming left V 6 bases short and J 4 bases short, with 20 bases between. The length of the CDR3 is 16 residues.

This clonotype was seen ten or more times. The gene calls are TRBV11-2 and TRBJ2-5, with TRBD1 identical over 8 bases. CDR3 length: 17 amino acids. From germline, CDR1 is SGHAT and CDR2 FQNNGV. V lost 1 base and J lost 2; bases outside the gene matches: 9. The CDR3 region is CASSLGTTGGRQETQYF. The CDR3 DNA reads TGTGCCAGCAGCTTAGGGACAACAGGGGGTAGACAAGAGACCCAGTACTTC.

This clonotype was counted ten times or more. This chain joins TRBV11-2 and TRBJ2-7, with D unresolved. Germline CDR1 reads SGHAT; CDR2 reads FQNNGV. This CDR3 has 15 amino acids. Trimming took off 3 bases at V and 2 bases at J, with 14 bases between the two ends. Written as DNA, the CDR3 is TGTGCCAGCAGCTTCGGTAGTTCGTACACCTACGAGCAGTACTTC. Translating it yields CASSFGSSYTYEQYF. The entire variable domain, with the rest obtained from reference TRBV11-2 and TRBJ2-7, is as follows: EAGVAQSPRYKIIEKRQSVAFWCNPISGHATLYWYQQILGQGPKLLIQFQNNGVVDDSQLPKDRFSAERLKGVDSTLKIQPAKLEDSAVYLCASSFGSSYTYEQYFGPGTRLTVT.

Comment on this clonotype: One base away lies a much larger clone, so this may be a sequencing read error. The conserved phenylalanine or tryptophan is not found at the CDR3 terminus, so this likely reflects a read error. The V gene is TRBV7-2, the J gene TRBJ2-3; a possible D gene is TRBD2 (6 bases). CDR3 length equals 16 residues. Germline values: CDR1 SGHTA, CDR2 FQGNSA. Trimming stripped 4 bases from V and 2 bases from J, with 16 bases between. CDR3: CASSYTSRPSTDTQYL. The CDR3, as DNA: TGTGCCAGCAGCTACACTAGCAGACCCTCCACAGATACGCAGTATCTT.

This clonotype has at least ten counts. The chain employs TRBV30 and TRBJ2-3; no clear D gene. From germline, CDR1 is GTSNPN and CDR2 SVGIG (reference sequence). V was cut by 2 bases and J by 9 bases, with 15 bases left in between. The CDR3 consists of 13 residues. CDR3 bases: TGTGCCTGGAGTCTAAGTGACGGGTTCACGCAGTATTTT. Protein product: CAWSLSDGFTQYF.

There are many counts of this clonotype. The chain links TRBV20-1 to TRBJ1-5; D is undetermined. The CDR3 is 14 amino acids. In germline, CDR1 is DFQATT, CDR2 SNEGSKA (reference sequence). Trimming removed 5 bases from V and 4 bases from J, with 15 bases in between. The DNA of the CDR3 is TGCAGTGCTGGGGAGGGTTGGACGAATCAGCCCCAGCATTTT. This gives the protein CSAGEGWTNQPQHF.

CDR3 sequence: CASTPGQGLSSGYTF. CDR3 in DNA: TGTGCCAGCACTCCCGGACAGGGGCTGAGCTCCGGCTACACCTTC. The chain has TRBV27 and TRBJ1-2; 9 bases are shared with TRBD1. This CDR3 comprises 15 residues. V shed 7 bases, J shed 8 bases, and the junction held 14 bases outside the gene matches. Germline V lookup: CDR1 MNHEY, CDR2 SMNVEV (reference sequence).

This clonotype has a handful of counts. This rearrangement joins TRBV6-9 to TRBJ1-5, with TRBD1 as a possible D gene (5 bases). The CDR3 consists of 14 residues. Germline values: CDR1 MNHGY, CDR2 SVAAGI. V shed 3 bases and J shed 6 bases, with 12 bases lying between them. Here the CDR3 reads CASSYGGSGQPQHF. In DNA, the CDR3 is TGTGCCAGCAGTTACGGGGGTTCGGGTCAGCCCCAGCATTTT.

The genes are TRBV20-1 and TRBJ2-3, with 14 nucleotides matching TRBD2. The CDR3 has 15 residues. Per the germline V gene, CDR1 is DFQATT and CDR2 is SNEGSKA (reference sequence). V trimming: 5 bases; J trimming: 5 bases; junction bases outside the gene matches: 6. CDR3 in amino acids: CSASRLAGGQDTQYF. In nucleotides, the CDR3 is TGCAGTGCTTCACGACTAGCGGGAGGGCAAGATACGCAGTATTTT.

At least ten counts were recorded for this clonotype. The CDR3: CASSIGYGLPEQYF. The CDR3 coding sequence is TGTGCCAGCAGTATTGGCTATGGCCTCCCCGAGCAGTACTTC. This sequence joins TRBV6-1 and TRBJ2-7; D call uncertain. The V end lost 5 bases, the J end lost 6 bases, and 17 bases lay between the germline ends. The CDR3 sequence is 14 residues long. The V gene's germline CDR1 is MNHNS and CDR2 SASEGT.

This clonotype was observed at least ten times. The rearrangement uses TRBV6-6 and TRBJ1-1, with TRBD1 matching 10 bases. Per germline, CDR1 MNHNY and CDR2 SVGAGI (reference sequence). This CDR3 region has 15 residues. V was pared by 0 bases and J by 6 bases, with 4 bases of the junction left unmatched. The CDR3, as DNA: TGTGCCAGCAGTTACTCGACAGGGGGCAGTTCTGAAGCTTTCTTT. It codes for CASSYSTGGSSEAFF.

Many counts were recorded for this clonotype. DNA for the CDR3: TGTGCCAGTAGTGCCCCGGGACTAGCGGGAAGGGACGAGCAGTACTTC. Protein sequence: CASSAPGLAGRDEQYF. The J gene is TRBJ2-7, the V gene TRBV19, with 13 bases identical to TRBD2. V lost 5 bases to trimming and J lost 5 bases; unmatched junction nucleotides: 9. CDR1 is LNHDA, CDR2 SQIVND, per germline (reference sequence). The CDR3 has 16 residues.

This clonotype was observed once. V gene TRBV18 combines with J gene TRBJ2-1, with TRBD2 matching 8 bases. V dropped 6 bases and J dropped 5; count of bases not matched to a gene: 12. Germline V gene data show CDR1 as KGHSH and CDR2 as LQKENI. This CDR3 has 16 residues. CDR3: CASSRTTSGVHNEQFF. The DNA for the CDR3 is TGTGCCAGCTCTCGTACTACTAGCGGAGTCCACAATGAGCAGTTCTTC.

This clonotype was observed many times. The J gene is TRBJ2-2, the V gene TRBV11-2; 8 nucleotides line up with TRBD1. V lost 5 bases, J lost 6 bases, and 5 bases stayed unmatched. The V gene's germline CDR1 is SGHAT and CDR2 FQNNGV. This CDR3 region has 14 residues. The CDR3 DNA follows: TGTGCCAGCAGCCCTCACAGGGGGTCCGGGGAGCTGTTTTTT. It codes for CASSPHRGSGELFF.

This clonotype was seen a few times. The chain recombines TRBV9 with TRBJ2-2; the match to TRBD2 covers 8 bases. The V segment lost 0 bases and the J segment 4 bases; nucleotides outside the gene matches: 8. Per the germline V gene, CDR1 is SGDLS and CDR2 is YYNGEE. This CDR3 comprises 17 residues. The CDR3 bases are TGTGCCAGCAGCGTAGCCCCAGCGGGAGTGGGCACCGGGGAGCTGTTTTTT. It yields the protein CASSVAPAGVGTGELFF.

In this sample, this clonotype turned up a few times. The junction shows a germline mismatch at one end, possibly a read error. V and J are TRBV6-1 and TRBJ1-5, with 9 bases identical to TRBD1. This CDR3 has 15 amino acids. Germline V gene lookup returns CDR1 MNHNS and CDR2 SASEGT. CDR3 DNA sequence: TGTGCCAGCAGTGACGCCGGGACAGGGAATCGGCCCCAGCATTTT. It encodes CASSDAGTGNRPQHF.